This note documents a single TCR beta chain sequence. Its recognized antigen is unknown. Nothing much larger sits one base from this clone, and base qualities are not available. From the germline V gene, CDR1 is LGHNA and CDR2 is YNFKEQ. At the junction V is shortened by 0 bases and J by 8 bases, with 11 bases in between. From the cysteine up to the phenylalanine, the CDR3 has a length of 14 residues. Solely the CDR3 DNA is kept, with 42 bases framed from the first base. These data belong to a study of T cell responses to AZD1222 COVID-19 vaccine (dated by TCRdb to the early 2020s). For context, the study as a whole: AZD1222 recipients with second doses at about 4 weeks or about 12 weeks were pooled, because spike-specific TCR depth and breadth did not differ between schedules. TCR sequencing was performed for about 240 trial participants, of whom some 200 were given two doses of AZD1222 and approximately 26 were given two doses of MenACWY control vaccine. Enrollment into the trials was organized by age into subgroups of 18-55, 56-69 and 70-plus years, and those subgroups contained roughly 150, 30 and 60 TCR-sequenced participants, respectively. Overall study results and their limits: In the small 56-69-year group, the increase in depth fell short of significance, most likely because of low power. Reportedly, almost half of the unique spike-specific TCRs recognized epitopes lying outside the regions that are mutated in the B.1.351 and B.1.1.7 variants. Most participants were white British and females outnumbered males, and the authors suggested that clonal diversity may have been underestimated. After two AZD1222 doses, both the breadth and the depth of spike-specific TCRs were significantly higher than at day 0 and than in MenACWY recipients. CD4 TCRs associated with the vaccine covered the entire spike protein, and the dominant responses were in regions 160-218 and 743-854. Because no day 14 peak-response samples were available, the repertoires could be characterized only after the peak T cell response. Conclusions about previously exposed vaccinees are limited because only a handful of AZD1222 recipients were SARS-CoV-2 seropositive at baseline.

The CDR3 regions of human TCRbeta chains were analyzed by immunosequencing. Regarding the original processing steps: Repertoire TCRs were checked for matches against a reference library of SARS-CoV-2-specific TCRs that had been generated using the MIRA antigen-specificity platform. Breadth meant the fraction of unique TCRs that were SARS-CoV-2-associated, whereas depth meant the fraction of total T cells that were SARS-CoV-2-associated. Using the MIRA data, each spike-specific TCR was mapped to the spike region that the TCR reacts to and placed in a CD4 or CD8 class. Log10-transformed breadth and depth values were compared by one-way ANOVA with Sidak's multiple comparisons tests. The immuneACCESS repertoire file appears here via TCRdb, limited to in-frame rearrangements. These files lack a portion of the clones; in checked studies, under half of the deficit traces to unresolved V genes, and the cause of the others is not known. For V, J and clone size, that table is used; D and trimming come from the DNA. The sample contains approximately 120,000 clones, 80% to 95% of them found a single time. About 1.1% of the sample is in the top ten clones.

The sample's time point, from its label and the paper: baseline before first vaccination. The vaccinee samples were drawn from two UK trials, COV001 and COV002, one of which was a single-blind randomized controlled phase 2/3 trial testing AZD1222 (ChAdOx1 nCoV-19) in healthy adults. For TCRbeta chain sequencing, PBMC samples were collected from trial participants at day 0 and at day 28 after the second dose. Here the sequenced sample was peripheral blood, taken on day 0 of AZD1222 vaccination. This clonotype originated in an adult in good health. The V and J segments used are TRBV4-2 and TRBJ1-3, with TRBD1 tentatively as D gene (5 bases match). The CDR3 corresponds to CASSQDGDLYTIYF. The DNA sequence is as follows: TGTGCCAGCAGCCAAGATGGGGACTTGTACACCATATATTTT.